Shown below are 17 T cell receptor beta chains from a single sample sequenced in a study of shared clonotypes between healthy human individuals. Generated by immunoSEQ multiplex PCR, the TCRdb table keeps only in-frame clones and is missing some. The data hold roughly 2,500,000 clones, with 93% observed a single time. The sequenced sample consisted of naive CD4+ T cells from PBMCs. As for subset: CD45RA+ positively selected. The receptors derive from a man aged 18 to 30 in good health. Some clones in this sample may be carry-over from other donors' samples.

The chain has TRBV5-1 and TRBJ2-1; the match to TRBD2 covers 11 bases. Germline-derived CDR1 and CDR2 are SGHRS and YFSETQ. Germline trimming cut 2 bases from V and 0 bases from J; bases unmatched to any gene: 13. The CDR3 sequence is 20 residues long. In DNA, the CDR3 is TGCGCCAGCAGCTTATACCCGACTAGCGGGGTTACCTACTCCTACAATGAGCAGTTCTTC. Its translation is CASSLYPTSGVTYSYNEQFF.

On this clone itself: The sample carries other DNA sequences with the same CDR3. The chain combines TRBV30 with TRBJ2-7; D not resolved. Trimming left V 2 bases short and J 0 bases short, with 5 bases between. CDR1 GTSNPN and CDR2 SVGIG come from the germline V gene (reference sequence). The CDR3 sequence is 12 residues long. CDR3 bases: TGTGCCTGGAGTAGGGACTCCTACGAGCAGTACTTC. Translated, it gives CAWSRDSYEQYF.

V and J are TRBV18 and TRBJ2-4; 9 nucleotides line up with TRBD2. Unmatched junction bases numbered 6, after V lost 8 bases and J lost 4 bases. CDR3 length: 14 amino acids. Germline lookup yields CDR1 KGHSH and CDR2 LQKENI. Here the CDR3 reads CASARLAEKNIQYF. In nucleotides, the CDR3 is TGTGCCAGCGCCCGACTAGCGGAAAAAAACATTCAGTACTTC.

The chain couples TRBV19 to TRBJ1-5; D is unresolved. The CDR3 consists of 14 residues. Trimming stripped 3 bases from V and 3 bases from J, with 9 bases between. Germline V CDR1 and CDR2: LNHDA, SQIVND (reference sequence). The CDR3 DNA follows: TGTGCCAGTAGTATTAGGAGGGCCAATCAGCCCCAGCATTTT. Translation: CASSIRRANQPQHF. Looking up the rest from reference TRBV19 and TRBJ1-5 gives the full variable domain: DGGITQSPKYLFRKEGQNVTLSCEQNLNHDAMYWYRQDPGQGLRLIYYSQIVNDFQKGDIAEGYSVSREKKESFPLTVTSAQKNPTAFYLCASSIRRANQPQHFGDGTRLSIL.

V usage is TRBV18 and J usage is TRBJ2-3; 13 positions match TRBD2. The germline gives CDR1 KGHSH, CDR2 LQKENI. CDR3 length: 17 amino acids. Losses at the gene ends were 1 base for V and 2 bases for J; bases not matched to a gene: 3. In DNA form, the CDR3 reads TGTGCCAGCTCACCACTTGGGACTAGCGGGACCACAGATACGCAGTATTTT. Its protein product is CASSPLGTSGTTDTQYF.

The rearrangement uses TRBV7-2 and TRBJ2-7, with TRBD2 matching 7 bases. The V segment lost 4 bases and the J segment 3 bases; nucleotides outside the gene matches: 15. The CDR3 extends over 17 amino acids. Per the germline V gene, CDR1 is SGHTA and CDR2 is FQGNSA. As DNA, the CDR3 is TGTGCCAGCAGCTCCCGCCCTAGCGGAGGCGGGTTCTACGAGCAGTACTTC. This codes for CASSSRPSGGGFYEQYF.

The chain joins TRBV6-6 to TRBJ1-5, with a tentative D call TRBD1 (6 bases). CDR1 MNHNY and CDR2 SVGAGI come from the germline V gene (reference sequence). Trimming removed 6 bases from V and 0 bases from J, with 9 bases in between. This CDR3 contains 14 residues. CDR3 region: CASRGGISNQPQHF. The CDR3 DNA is TGTGCCAGCAGAGGGGGGATTAGCAATCAGCCCCAGCATTTT.

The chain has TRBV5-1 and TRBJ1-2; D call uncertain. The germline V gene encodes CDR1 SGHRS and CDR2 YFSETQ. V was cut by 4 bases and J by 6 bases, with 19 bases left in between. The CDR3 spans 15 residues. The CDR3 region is CASSLEASPVDGYTF. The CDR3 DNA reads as TGCGCCAGCAGCCTGGAGGCCAGTCCGGTGGATGGCTACACCTTC.

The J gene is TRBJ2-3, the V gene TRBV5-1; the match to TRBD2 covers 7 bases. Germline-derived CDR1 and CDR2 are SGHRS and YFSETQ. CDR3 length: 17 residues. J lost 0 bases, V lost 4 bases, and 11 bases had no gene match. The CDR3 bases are TGCGCCAGCAGCACCAGGACTAGAGGGACTAGCACAGATACGCAGTATTTT. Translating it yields CASSTRTRGTSTDTQYF.

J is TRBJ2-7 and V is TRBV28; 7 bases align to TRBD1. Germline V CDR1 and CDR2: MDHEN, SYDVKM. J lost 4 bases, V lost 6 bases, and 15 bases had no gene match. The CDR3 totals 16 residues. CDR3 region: CASSYTGAIVGYEQYF. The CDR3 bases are TGTGCCAGCAGCTATACAGGGGCCATCGTGGGGTACGAGCAGTACTTC.

CDR3 DNA sequence: TGCGCCAGCAGCTTGGGCCTAGCGGTGAGCTCCTACGAGCAGTACTTC. Its translation: CASSLGLAVSSYEQYF. This chain joins TRBV5-1 and TRBJ2-7; 7 bases are a match to TRBD2. Per germline, CDR1 SGHRS and CDR2 YFSETQ. The CDR3 is made up of 16 amino acids. The junction had 6 bases not matched to a gene; V was cut back by 0 bases and J by 0 bases.

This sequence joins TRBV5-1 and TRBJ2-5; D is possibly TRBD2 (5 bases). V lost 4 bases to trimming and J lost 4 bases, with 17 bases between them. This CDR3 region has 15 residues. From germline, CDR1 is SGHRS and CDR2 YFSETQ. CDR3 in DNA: TGCGCCAGCAGCCCGCAAGAGGGAACGGGAGAGACCCAGTACTTC. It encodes CASSPQEGTGETQYF.

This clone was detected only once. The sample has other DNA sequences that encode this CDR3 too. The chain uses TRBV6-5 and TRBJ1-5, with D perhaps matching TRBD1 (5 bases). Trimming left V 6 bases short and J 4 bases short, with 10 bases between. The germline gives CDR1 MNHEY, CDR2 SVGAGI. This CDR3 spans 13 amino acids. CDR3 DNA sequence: TGTGCCAGCAGCCCTAACAGGAATCAGCCCCAGCATTTT. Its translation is CASSPNRNQPQHF.

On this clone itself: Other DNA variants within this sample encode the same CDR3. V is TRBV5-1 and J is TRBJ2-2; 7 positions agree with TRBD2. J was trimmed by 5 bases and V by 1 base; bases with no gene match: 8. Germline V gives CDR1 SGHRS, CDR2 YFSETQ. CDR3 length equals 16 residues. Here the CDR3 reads CASSLTAGVGTGELFF. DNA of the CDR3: TGCGCCAGCAGCTTGACTGCGGGAGTGGGGACCGGGGAGCTGTTTTTT. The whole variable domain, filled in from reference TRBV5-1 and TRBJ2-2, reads KAGVTQTPRYLIKTRGQQVTLSCSPISGHRSVSWYQQTPGQGLQFLFEYFSETQRNKGNFPGRFSGRQFSNSRSEMNVSTLELGDSALYLCASSLTAGVGTGELFFGEGSRLTVL.

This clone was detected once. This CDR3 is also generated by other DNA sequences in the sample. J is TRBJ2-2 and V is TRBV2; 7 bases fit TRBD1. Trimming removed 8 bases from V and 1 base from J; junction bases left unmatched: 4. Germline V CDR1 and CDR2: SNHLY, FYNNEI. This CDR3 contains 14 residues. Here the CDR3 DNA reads TGTGCCAGCTCTTGGGACAGGAACACCGGGGAGCTGTTTTTT. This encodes CASSWDRNTGELFF.

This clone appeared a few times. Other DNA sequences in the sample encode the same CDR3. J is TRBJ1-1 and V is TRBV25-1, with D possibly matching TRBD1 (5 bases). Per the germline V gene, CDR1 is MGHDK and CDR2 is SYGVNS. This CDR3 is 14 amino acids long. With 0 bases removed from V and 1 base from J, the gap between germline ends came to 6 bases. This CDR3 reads CASSEYGGNTEAFF. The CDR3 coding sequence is TGTGCCAGCAGTGAATACGGGGGGAACACTGAAGCTTTCTTT. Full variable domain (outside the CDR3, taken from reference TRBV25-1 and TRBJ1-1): EADIYQTPRYLVIGTGKKITLECSQTMGHDKMYWYQQDPGMELHLIHYSYGVNSTEKGDLSSESTVSRIRTEHFPLTLESARPSHTSQYLCASSEYGGNTEAFFGQGTRLTVV.

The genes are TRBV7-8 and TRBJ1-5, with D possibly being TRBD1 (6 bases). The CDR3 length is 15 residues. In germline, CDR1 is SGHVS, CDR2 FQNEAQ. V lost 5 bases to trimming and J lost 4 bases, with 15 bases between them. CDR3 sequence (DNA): TGTGCCAGCAGCACATACCCCGGACAGAATCAGCCCCAGCATTTT. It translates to CASSTYPGQNQPQHF.